The 21 T cell receptor beta chains given below trace back to one sample, sequenced in a study of molecular identifiers for immune sequencing clone quantification listed by TCRdb under 2018. To prepare the library, PCR was applied. The instrument given in TCRdb is NextSeq 500. In-frame beta chains were kept once TCRdb had trimmed the public reads at Q25 with fastp and called clones with MiXCR. One record per CDR3 amino acid sequence lists the most common genes and DNA. A total of 490,000 or so distinct CDR3 sequences appear in this sample, roughly 26% of them only once. Of the sample, under 0.8% is held by the ten largest clones. Sample: naive CD8+ T cells from blood, with Jurkat cell RNA spiked in. This specimen's cell subset or site label, per the study, means: FACS-sorted CD8+CD4-CCR7+CD45RA+ naive T cells. All receptors come from a human donor in good health. Some libraries in this study had Jurkat cell RNA spiked in.

CDR3: CASSLGFIGGSSYEQYF. DNA for the CDR3: TGTGCCAGCAGCTTAGGGTTTATTGGGGGTAGCTCCTACGAGCAGTACTTC. The chain links TRBV11-2 to TRBJ2-7; either TRBD1 or TRBD2 may fit D (5 bases each). The CDR3 runs 17 residues. The V gene's germline CDR1 is SGHAT and CDR2 FQNNGV. Trimming took 1 base from V and 0 from J, leaving 16 bases between them.

Worth noting for this clonotype: Given a much more abundant clone one base away, this may be a read error. The chain has TRBV6-5 and TRBJ2-5; 7 bases are shared with TRBD1. J lost 2 bases, V lost 4 bases, and 10 bases had no gene match. Germline CDR1 reads MNHEY; CDR2 reads SVGAGI. CDR3 length: 16 amino acids. CDR3: CASSSPPRTGQETQYF. The CDR3 coding sequence is TGTGCCAGCAGTTCTCCCCCGAGGACAGGACAAGAGACCCAGTACTTC.

Regarding this clonotype: This likely comes from a read error, as the CDR3 has no conserved phenylalanine or tryptophan at its end. The chain joins TRBV15 to TRBJ2-1; 9 bases match TRBD1. The V and J ends lost 5 bases and 3 bases, in that order; junction bases with no gene match: 5. Looked up from germline, CDR1 is LNHNV and CDR2 is YYDKDF (reference sequence). There are 15 residues in the CDR3. The CDR3, as DNA: TGTGCCACCAGCTTCCACAGGGGGCTCTACAATGAGCAGTTCTCC. This codes for CATSFHRGLYNEQFS.

In regard to this clonotype: One end of the junction fails to match germline, which may point to a read error. The chain joins TRBV27 to TRBJ1-1, with D hard to call. The germline gives CDR1 MNHEY, CDR2 SMNVEV (reference sequence). This CDR3 spans 13 amino acids. The CDR3 DNA is TGTGCCAGCAGTTTACTGGGGAACTCTGAAGCTTCCTTT. The encoded protein is CASSLLGNSEASF.

Note on this clonotype: This may be a read error, as it is one base from a much larger clone. The CDR3 reads CSVEDPGQLPYAQYF. As DNA, the CDR3 is TGCAGCGTTGAAGATCCCGGCCAGTTACCCTACGCGCAGTACTTC. This chain links TRBV29-1 with TRBJ2-7; D gene unclear. Germline CDR1 SQVTM, CDR2 ANQGSEA. The CDR3 runs 15 residues.

This sequence joins TRBV5-5 and TRBJ2-5; D tentatively fits TRBD1 or TRBD2 (5 bases each). Trimming pared 3 bases from V and 0 bases from J, leaving 15 bases between. CDR1 is SGHKS and CDR2 is YYEKEE in the germline V gene (reference sequence). CDR3 length equals 16 residues. CDR3 nucleotides: TGTGCCAGCAGCTCTAGGGGACGTACGAACCAAGAGACCCAGTACTTC. It yields the protein CASSSRGRTNQETQYF.

This clonotype was counted many times. The rearrangement uses TRBV7-8 and TRBJ2-3, with D tentatively TRBD2 (6 bases). Germline V gene lookup returns CDR1 SGHVS and CDR2 FQNEAQ. Between the trimmed V and J ends, which lost 2 bases and 1 base, there was a span of 13 bases. The length of the CDR3 is 16 residues. The DNA for the CDR3 is TGTGCCAGCAGCTTATCTGGGGGGATGGGCACAGATACGCAGTATTTT. Encoded protein: CASSLSGGMGTDTQYF.

This clonotype was seen only a few times. The chain employs TRBV28 and TRBJ1-1, with 8 positions matching TRBD1. The CDR3 is 12 amino acids. Germline-derived CDR1 and CDR2 are MDHEN and SYDVKM. V dropped 5 bases and J dropped 10; count of bases not matched to a gene: 6. The CDR3 is CASSPQGALAFF. The CDR3 region has the DNA TGTGCCAGCAGTCCCCAGGGGGCCTTAGCTTTCTTT.

This clonotype was picked up many times. The J gene is TRBJ1-1, the V gene TRBV25-1; possible D gene TRBD1, 5 bases. Germline V gives CDR1 MGHDK, CDR2 SYGVNS. This CDR3 has 15 residues. V dropped 0 bases and J dropped 0 bases, with 8 bases sitting between them. CDR3: CASSEYAGLNTEAFF. The CDR3 DNA follows: TGTGCCAGCAGTGAATATGCAGGGTTGAACACTGAAGCTTTCTTT. The variable domain in full, completed from reference TRBV25-1 and TRBJ1-1, reads EADIYQTPRYLVIGTGKKITLECSQTMGHDKMYWYQQDPGMELHLIHYSYGVNSTEKGDLSSESTVSRIRTEHFPLTLESARPSHTSQYLCASSEYAGLNTEAFFGQGTRLTVV.

The chain couples TRBV2 to TRBJ2-5; TRBD2 is a possible D gene (6 bases). This CDR3 contains 17 residues. Per germline, CDR1 SNHLY and CDR2 FYNNEI. V was clipped by 1 base and J by 5 bases, with 20 bases between them. DNA for the CDR3: TGTGCCAGCAGTGAAGGTTCCACCGGGACTCTTACGGAGACCCAGTACTTC. Its translation: CASSEGSTGTLTETQYF.

The sample holds many counts of this clonotype. The rearrangement uses TRBV4-3 and TRBJ1-5, with TRBD1 as a possible D gene (5 bases). The CDR3 sequence is 19 residues long. Deletions cut 0 bases from V and 0 bases from J, with 18 bases between. Germline V gene lookup returns CDR1 LGHNA and CDR2 YSLEER. The CDR3: CASSQDLGTEGYSNQPQHF. The CDR3 nucleotides are TGCGCCAGCAGCCAAGATCTAGGGACGGAAGGTTATAGCAATCAGCCCCAGCATTTT.

This clonotype has ten or more counts. This rearrangement joins TRBV6-6 to TRBJ1-5; the D gene is possibly TRBD1 (5 bases). The germline V gene encodes CDR1 MNHNY and CDR2 SVGAGI (reference sequence). The CDR3 sequence is 17 residues long. V lost 2 bases to trimming and J lost 0 bases, with 14 bases between them. DNA for the CDR3: TGTGCCAGCAGTTACCTACAGGCCCTTGATAGCAATCAGCCCCAGCATTTT. It translates to CASSYLQALDSNQPQHF.

This clonotype was seen a handful of times. The V gene is TRBV6-2 or TRBV6-3, the J gene TRBJ2-3, with D perhaps matching TRBD1 (6 bases). The germline CDR1 and CDR2 sequences are MNHEY and SVGEGT. Trimming pared 5 bases from V and 5 bases from J, leaving 20 bases between. The CDR3 contains 16 residues. The CDR3 protein is CASSQKRADRGDTQYF. The CDR3 region has the DNA TGTGCCAGCAGTCAGAAACGGGCGGACAGAGGAGATACGCAGTATTTT.

Points on this clonotype: Its ends do not fully match the called genes, so a read error is possible. V usage is TRBV7-9 and J usage is TRBJ1-5, with unresolved D. This CDR3 comprises 12 residues. The germline V gene encodes CDR1 SEHNR and CDR2 FQNEAQ (reference sequence). In DNA form, the CDR3 reads TGTGCCGGCAGCTTAGTGGATCAGCCCCAGCATTTT. Encoded protein: CAGSLVDQPQHF.

The sample holds many counts of this clonotype. This chain connects TRBV4-3 to TRBJ2-3; 8 bases fit TRBD2. Per the germline V gene, CDR1 is LGHNA and CDR2 is YSLEER. Germline trimming cut 5 bases from V and 5 bases from J; bases unmatched to any gene: 15. This CDR3 comprises 17 residues. The CDR3 loop is CASSINLLAEAGDTQYF. The CDR3 DNA sequence: TGCGCCAGCAGCATAAATTTACTAGCGGAGGCAGGAGATACGCAGTATTTT.

In this sample, this clonotype turned up a few times. The chain couples TRBV5-1 to TRBJ1-2; the match to TRBD1 covers 10 bases. Losses at the gene ends were 1 base for V and 8 bases for J; bases not matched to a gene: 5. The germline V gene encodes CDR1 SGHRS and CDR2 YFSETQ. CDR3 length equals 14 residues. CDR3 amino acids: CASSLTTGGLGYTF. The CDR3 DNA sequence: TGCGCCAGCAGCTTGACGACAGGGGGCTTAGGCTACACCTTC.

This clonotype was counted many times. The rearrangement uses TRBV9 and TRBJ1-6, with D maybe TRBD1 (5 bases). V was cut by 2 bases and J by 6 bases, with 15 bases left in between. The CDR3 contains 16 residues. Germline assignment: CDR1 SGDLS and CDR2 YYNGEE. The CDR3: CASSVGTGPFNSPLHF. The CDR3 DNA reads as TGTGCCAGCAGCGTTGGGACCGGACCATTTAATTCACCCCTCCACTTT.

This clonotype came up a few times. The chain has TRBV5-3 and TRBJ2-3; 7 nucleotides match TRBD1. TRBV5-3 is flagged as an ORF with uncertain function. With 8 bases clipped from V and 14 bases from J, the junction kept 20 bases outside the gene matches. The CDR3 loop spans 14 amino acids. The CDR3 nucleotides are TGTGCCAGCAGCCCCCGGGACAGCCGAAGGGTCAGGTATTTT. Amino acids: CASSPRDSRRVRYF.

Turning to this clonotype: This may be a read error: a much more frequent sequence differs by one nucleotide. This chain uses TRBV6-2 or TRBV6-3 with TRBJ1-6; unclear D gene. The CDR3 runs to 13 residues. Germline loops: CDR1 MNHEY, CDR2 SVGEGT. For the CDR3, the DNA is TGTGCCAGCAGTTCCAGGCATAATTCACCCCCCCACTTT. It codes for CASSSRHNSPPHF.

A word on this clonotype: This CDR3 fails to terminate in the conserved phenylalanine or tryptophan, so it likely reflects a read error. This chain's CDR3 is CASSSASGFYEQYL. As DNA, the CDR3 is TGTGCCAGCAGCTCGGCTAGCGGTTTCTACGAGCAGTACCTC. The rearrangement uses TRBV7-9 and TRBJ2-7, with 7 bases aligning to TRBD2. The CDR3 consists of 14 residues. CDR1 is SEHNR and CDR2 is FQNEAQ in the germline V gene (reference sequence). V trimming: 4 bases; J trimming: 3 bases; junction bases outside the gene matches: 6.

Note on this clonotype: A single base separates this from a much larger clone, so it may be a read error. This sequence joins TRBV28 and TRBJ2-2, with D possibly TRBD1 on 5 matching bases. The germline V gene encodes CDR1 MDHEN and CDR2 SYDVKM. Trimming shortened V by 9 bases and J by 0 bases, and 14 bases separated the two germline ends. This CDR3 is 15 amino acids long. CDR3 sequence: CARLRQRSNTGELFF. The CDR3 DNA reads TGTGCCAGACTGAGACAGCGCTCGAACACCGGGGAGCTGTTTTTT.